Reported below is one T cell receptor beta chain. The data were taken from a study of blood T cell repertoires in COVID-19. The overall study: Donors in the United States, Italy and Spain gave samples during acute or convalescent COVID-19. Nucleic acid was either cDNA or gDNA, and it came from T cells, B-cell-depleted T cells, or PBMCs.

Data came from immunoSEQ multiplex PCR; TCRdb stores just in-frame clones and leaves some out. This sample has about 81,000 clones, with about nine tenths found just once. The clonotype comes from a woman aged 45-65 years in a cohort sampled during active COVID-19. Sequences were obtained from peripheral blood.

The CDR3 spells CASSKNRVGEQFF. As DNA, the CDR3 is TGTGCCAGTAGTAAAAACAGGGTTGGTGAGCAGTTCTTC. The chain has TRBV19 and TRBJ2-1; tentative D call: TRBD1 (6 bases). From germline, CDR1 is LNHDA and CDR2 SQIVND (reference sequence). This CDR3 is built from 13 residues. The ends were cut back, 4 bases at V and 9 bases at J, with 13 bases in the middle. Based on the CDR3 plus reference TRBV19 and TRBJ2-1, the full variable domain is DGGITQSPKYLFRKEGQNVTLSCEQNLNHDAMYWYRQDPGQGLRLIYYSQIVNDFQKGDIAEGYSVSREKKESFPLTVTSAQKNPTAFYLCASSKNRVGEQFFGPGTRLTVL.